This TCR beta chain was identified during a study of T cell responses to AZD1222 COVID-19 vaccine. Broader study findings: Among the donors, most were white British and more were female, and clonal diversity was possibly underestimated. Just six AZD1222 recipients were seropositive at baseline. Per reports, nearly half of all spike-specific TCRs target regions that are unmutated in variants. After two AZD1222 doses, spike-specific TCR breadth and depth rose versus day 0.

Profiled with immunoSEQ multiplex PCR; TCRdb holds only in-frame clones, not every one. The sample lists about 67,000 clones, roughly 84% occurring once. This CDR3 has 14 residues. As to this clone: Its antigen is still unknown.

This receptor was identified in an adult in good health. The chain has TRBV21-1 and TRBJ2-1; the D call in the table, TRBD2, was not verified against the DNA. TRBV21-1 has pseudogene status. The sample in question was peripheral blood, obtained on day 0 of AZD1222 vaccination. CDR3 sequence: CAITGLAGMGEQFF. In DNA, the CDR3 is TGTGCCATTACGGGACTAGCGGGTATGGGTGAGCAGTTCTTC.